The rows below give T cell receptor beta chains drawn from one sample of a study of regulatory T cells in long-lasting Graves disease. TCRdb redid the calling of the multiplex PCR reads with MiXCR, one entry per CDR3 protein. Of over 450,000 distinct CDR3 sequences listed, roughly 21% are singletons. This material consisted of peripheral blood mononuclear cells (PBMCs), taken when the disease was refractory, from a patient treated with antithyroid drugs. The receptors here all came from a female donor with Graves disease. The CDR3 runs from the conserved cysteine through the conserved F or W. A D gene is named only where the DNA matches it firmly. Size tells how often a clone was seen (once, few, many) or the class of an expanded clone, and some rows leave it out.

d_gene	abundance	j_gene	v_gene	CDR3nt	CDR3aa
NA	many	TRBJ2-7	TRBV28	TGTGCCAGCAGTTCGACTAGAGAAGCCTACGAGCAGTACTTC	CASSSTREAYEQYF
NA	NA	TRBJ1-2	TRBV7-9	TGTGCCAGCAGCTTAGCGGCAGACACATATAACTATGGCTACACCTTC	CASSLAADTYNYGYTF
NA	few	TRBJ1-1	TRBV9	TGTGCCAGCAGCCGGAGACAGGAGATGAACACTGAAGCTTTCTTT	CASSRRQEMNTEAFF
TRBD2	NA	TRBJ2-1	TRBV9	TGTGCCAGCAGCGCACCCGGGACTAGCGGGCGGAGTGAGCAGTTCTTC	CASSAPGTSGRSEQFF
NA	NA	TRBJ1-1	TRBV6-2/TRBV6-3	TGTGCCAGCAGTTACTCGAGTCTGGGGGGCTCCGTTGAAGCTTTCTTT	CASSYSSLGGSVEAFF
NA	few	TRBJ1-1	TRBV18	TGTGCCAGCTCACCGTTGGACACGGCTGCTGAAGCTTTCTTT	CASSPLDTAAEAFF
TRBD1	many	TRBJ1-4	TRBV11-2	TGTGCCAGCAGCTCCGGGGACAGATATGCAACTAATGAAAAACTGTTTTTT	CASSSGDRYATNEKLFF
NA	NA	TRBJ2-3	TRBV4-2	TGTGCCAGCAGCCAAGCCGACAGGAGGGGGGATACGCAGTATTTT	CASSQADRRGDTQYF
NA	NA	TRBJ2-2	TRBV7-3	TGTGCCAGCAGCTTAGGGCGGCGCGGGGAGCTGTTTTTT	CASSLGRRGELFF
NA	NA	TRBJ1-1	TRBV20-1	TGCAGTGCTCACTCGAACACTGAAGCTTTCTTT	CSAHSNTEAFF
NA	many	TRBJ2-7	TRBV2	TGTGCCAGCATGGTAGTTTTTGAGGCCTACGAGCAGTACTTC	CASMVVFEAYEQYF
TRBD1	few	TRBJ1-4	TRBV3-1	TGTGCCAGCAGCCAAGAAGGGGGCGATGAAAAACTGTTTTTT	CASSQEGGDEKLFF
NA	NA	TRBJ1-1	TRBV5-4	TGTGCCAGCAGCCCGGGGGCGGCGAGGGCTGAAGCTTTCTTT	CASSPGAARAEAFF
TRBD1	few	TRBJ2-7	TRBV5-6	TGTGCCAGCAGTCGACAGGGACGGTTTGGAGAGCAGTACTTC	CASSRQGRFGEQYF
NA	NA	TRBJ2-1	TRBV5-6	TGTGCCAGCAGCTTGGGGGCTAACTATGAGCAGTTCTTC	CASSLGANYEQFF
NA	many	TRBJ2-5	TRBV2	TGTGCCAGCGGCCGGATTGGGGTCCGGGAGACCCAGTACTTC	CASGRIGVRETQYF